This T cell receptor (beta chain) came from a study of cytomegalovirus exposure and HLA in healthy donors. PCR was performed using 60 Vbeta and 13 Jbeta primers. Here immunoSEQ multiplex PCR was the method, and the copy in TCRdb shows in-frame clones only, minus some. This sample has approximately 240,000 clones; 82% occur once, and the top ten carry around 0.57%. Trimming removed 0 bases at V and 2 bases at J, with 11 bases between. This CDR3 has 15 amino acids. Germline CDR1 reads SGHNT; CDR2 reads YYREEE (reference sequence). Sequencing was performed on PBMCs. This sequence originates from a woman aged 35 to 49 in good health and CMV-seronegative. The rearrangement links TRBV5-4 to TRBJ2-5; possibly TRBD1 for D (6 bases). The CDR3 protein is CASSLDQGRQETQYF. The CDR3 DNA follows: TGTGCCAGCAGCTTGGATCAGGGGCGGCAAGAGACCCAGTACTTC.